The T cell receptor (beta chain) under discussion was sequenced for a study of blood T cell repertoires in COVID-19. The table came from immunoSEQ multiplex PCR; TCRdb's copy has only in-frame clones and leaves some out. The sample yields about 190,000 clones, roughly 91% seen once. Germline V gene data show CDR1 as SNHLY and CDR2 as FYNNEI. The CDR3 loop spans 13 amino acids. The ends were cut back, 3 bases at V and 8 bases at J, with 13 bases in the middle. This clonotype originated in a human donor in a cohort sampled during active COVID-19. The chain carries TRBV2 and TRBJ1-2; no reliable D call. The specimen sequenced was peripheral blood. CDR3 region: CASSDRGLGGYTF. The CDR3 DNA reads TGTGCCAGCAGTGACAGAGGACTGGGGGGCTACACCTTC.